This T cell receptor (beta chain) was sequenced for a study of cytomegalovirus exposure and HLA in healthy donors. Findings and caveats of the study: A few chains tied to CMV proved CMV antigen-specific in vitro.

This CDR3 comprises 13 residues. Between the trimmed V and J ends, which lost 4 bases and 7 bases, there was a span of 12 bases. Per the germline V gene, CDR1 is SGHNT and CDR2 is YYREEE (reference sequence). With respect to this clone: Its antigen is unidentified.

The method was immunoSEQ multiplex PCR; TCRdb's version includes in-frame clones alone and lacks a portion of them. Of 200,000 to 300,000 clones listed, around 91% are singletons. This TCR was recovered from a woman in her thirties in good health and CMV-seronegative. Material: PBMCs. V and J are TRBV5-4 and TRBJ2-1; D not resolved. The CDR3, as DNA: TGTGCCAGCAGCCGAGTAGGAGATAATGAGCAGTTCTTC. Its translation: CASSRVGDNEQFF.